The 32 T cell receptor beta chains below all came from one sample that was sequenced in a study of T cells after yellow fever vaccination. TCRdb redid the calling of the 5' RACE reads with MiXCR, one entry per CDR3 protein. The sample lists about 46,000 distinct CDR3 sequences; over 5.5% were seen once. The sample in question was PBMCs, either bulk or a sorted T-cell subset (CD4+, CD8+, memory, or dextramer-sorted; not recorded which), obtained 45 days after the yellow fever booster vaccination. The source of these receptors is a man younger than 40 who received the YFV17D yellow fever vaccine.

Comments on this clonotype: Just one base apart from a much larger clone, this may be a read error. The V call is TRBV29-1, the J call TRBJ2-3; TRBD2 is a possible D gene (6 bases). This CDR3 spans 14 amino acids. From germline, CDR1 is SQVTM and CDR2 ANQGSEA. Trimming pared 1 base from V and 1 base from J, leaving 9 bases between. CDR3 loop: CSVEACGGTDTQYF. The CDR3 DNA reads TGCAGCGTTGAAGCGTGCGGGGGCACAGATACGCAGTATTTT.

This clonotype occurred a few times. The rearrangement joins TRBV7-2 to TRBJ2-4; 8 positions match TRBD2. Germline CDR1 and CDR2: SGHTA and FQGNSA. The junction had 9 bases not matched to a gene; V was cut back by 2 bases and J by 12 bases. CDR3 length: 14 amino acids. CDR3 in DNA: TGTGCCAGCAGCTTATTGGGCTCGGGGGGGGGTCAGTACTTC. This encodes CASSLLGSGGGQYF.

This clonotype was counted many times. The J gene is TRBJ2-3, the V gene TRBV7-2; no reliable D call. V shed 1 base and J shed 2 bases, with 7 bases lying between them. The CDR3 length is 14 residues. Looked up from germline, CDR1 is SGHTA and CDR2 is FQGNSA. CDR3 bases: TGTGCCAGCAGCTTAGAATACTACACAGATACGCAGTATTTT. Protein: CASSLEYYTDTQYF.

This clonotype was counted at least ten times. The chain combines TRBV4-3 with TRBJ2-5, with 9 nucleotides matching TRBD2. Germline V gene data show CDR1 as LGHNA and CDR2 as YSLEER. The CDR3 has 15 amino acids. V dropped 2 bases and J dropped 4; count of bases not matched to a gene: 5. The DNA for the CDR3 is TGCGCCAGCAGCCAAATAGCGGGAGTTAGAGAGACCCAGTACTTC. Residues: CASSQIAGVRETQYF.

The J gene is TRBJ2-4, the V gene TRBV29-1; D possibly corresponds to TRBD2 (7 bases). The CDR3 contains 15 residues. The V and J ends lost 6 bases and 2 bases respectively, with 17 bases between them. Germline CDR1 reads SQVTM; CDR2 reads ANQGSEA. CDR3 amino acids: CSVLRGGGTKNIQYF. The CDR3 DNA reads as TGCAGCGTGCTGAGGGGGGGGGGTACCAAAAACATTCAGTACTTC.

Only a few counts were recorded for this clonotype. The rearrangement links TRBV29-1 to TRBJ1-2, with 7 bases aligning to TRBD1. The germline CDR1 and CDR2 sequences are SQVTM and ANQGSEA. V dropped 6 bases and J dropped 1; count of bases not matched to a gene: 8. The CDR3 spans 14 residues. Here the CDR3 DNA reads TGCAGCGTCGTCCGGGACAGCAGTAACTATGGCTACACCTTC. This sequence encodes CSVVRDSSNYGYTF.

Many counts were recorded for this clonotype. This sequence joins TRBV3-1 and TRBJ2-3, with TRBD2 identical over 8 bases. Trimming removed 1 base from V and 2 bases from J; junction bases left unmatched: 8. CDR3 size: 17 residues. Germline V gene data show CDR1 as LGHDT and CDR2 as YNNKEL (reference sequence). The DNA of the CDR3 is TGTGCCAGCAGCCAAGGGACTGCGGGAGGATTCACAGATACGCAGTATTTT. Protein: CASSQGTAGGFTDTQYF.

This clonotype was found many times. DNA for the CDR3: TGTGCCAGCAGCTTAGCTCGAGGAGTGTGGAATGAGCAGTTCTTC. It specifies CASSLARGVWNEQFF. The chain carries TRBV7-9 and TRBJ2-1; D is undetermined. Germline CDR1 reads SEHNR; CDR2 reads FQNEAQ (reference sequence). V lost 0 bases, J lost 7 bases, and 13 bases lay in between. This CDR3 is built from 15 residues.

This clonotype appeared many times. This chain connects TRBV25-1 to TRBJ2-3; weak D call: TRBD2 (5 bases). The CDR3 is 14 residues long. Trimming removed 4 bases from V and 4 bases from J, with 12 bases in between. In germline, CDR1 is MGHDK, CDR2 SYGVNS. The CDR3 coding sequence is TGTGCCAGCAGTGCTAAGAGGGTCCCAGATACGCAGTATTTT. The encoded protein is CASSAKRVPDTQYF.

This clonotype appeared many times. V gene TRBV18 combines with J gene TRBJ2-7; either TRBD1 or TRBD2 may fit D (6 bases each). V dropped 3 bases and J dropped 2 bases, with 14 bases sitting between them. The V gene's germline CDR1 is KGHSH and CDR2 LQKENI. This CDR3 has 15 residues. The CDR3 spells CASSPSGAGAYEQYF. CDR3 nucleotides: TGTGCCAGCTCACCGTCGGGGGCAGGGGCCTACGAGCAGTACTTC.

Ten or more counts support this clonotype. This chain links TRBV10-3 with TRBJ2-1; D is unclear. Germline V gives CDR1 ENHRY, CDR2 SYGVKD. The CDR3 loop spans 15 amino acids. Trimming shortened V by 0 bases and J by 9 bases, and 15 bases separated the two germline ends. The CDR3 protein is CAISESGSTSGEQFF. CDR3 sequence (DNA): TGTGCCATCAGTGAGTCTGGTAGCACGTCGGGTGAGCAGTTCTTC.

This clonotype appeared many times. The genes are TRBV5-6 and TRBJ2-1; TRBD2 matches 8 bases. The length of the CDR3 is 17 residues. Germline lookup yields CDR1 SGHDT and CDR2 YYEEEE. V was pared by 4 bases and J by 0 bases, with 9 bases of the junction left unmatched. The CDR3 loop reads CASSTTSGPSSYNEQFF. The CDR3 DNA sequence: TGTGCCAGCAGCACCACTAGCGGCCCTAGCTCCTACAATGAGCAGTTCTTC.

V gene TRBV20-1 combines with J gene TRBJ1-1, with D possibly TRBD1 on 6 matching bases. There are 15 residues in the CDR3. CDR1 is DFQATT, CDR2 SNEGSKA, per germline (reference sequence). Between the trimmed V and J ends, which lost 0 bases and 1 base, there was a span of 12 bases. CDR3 DNA sequence: TGCAGTGCTAGAGACTTTGGACAGCCGAACACTGAAGCTTTCTTT. This codes for CSARDFGQPNTEAFF.

This clonotype occurred a few times. J is TRBJ2-1 and V is TRBV19, with 11 bases fitting TRBD2. Germline V lookup: CDR1 LNHDA, CDR2 SQIVND (reference sequence). Trimming took 7 bases from V and 12 from J; bases not matched to a gene: 11. CDR3 length equals 14 residues. CDR3 DNA: TGTGCCAGTAATCTAGCGGGAGGCTCCGTTGCGCAGTTCTTC. Its translation is CASNLAGGSVAQFF.

This clonotype has a handful of counts. The chain employs TRBV27 and TRBJ1-6; 10 nucleotides line up with TRBD1. Germline CDR1 is MNHEY and CDR2 is SMNVEV (reference sequence). The ends lost 5 bases at V and 8 bases at J; junction bases unmatched: 12. There are 17 residues in the CDR3. The CDR3 loop reads CASSIRTGGIRDSPLHF. CDR3 DNA sequence: TGTGCCAGCAGTATTCGGACAGGGGGGATTAGAGATTCACCCCTCCACTTT.

This clonotype was seen only a few times. J is TRBJ1-3 and V is TRBV13; D is ambiguous. The V gene's germline CDR1 is PRHDT and CDR2 FYEKMQ (reference sequence). The ends were cut back, 7 bases at V and 4 bases at J, with 17 bases in the middle. This CDR3 region has 15 residues. CDR3 in DNA: TGTGCCAGCACGGAGGAGGGATCTGCCGGAAACACCATATATTTT. Translated, it gives CASTEEGSAGNTIYF.

This clonotype was counted between two and nine times. The chain carries TRBV23-1 and TRBJ2-2, with D uncertain. TRBV23-1 is designated an ORF whose function remains uncertain. V lost 0 bases, J lost 2 bases, and 1 base lay in between. The CDR3 is 13 residues long. The CDR3 DNA reads as TGCGCCAGCAGTCAATCTAACACCGGGGAGCTGTTTTTT. It is translated as CASSQSNTGELFF.

The J gene is TRBJ2-7, the V gene TRBV29-1; D ambiguous. The CDR3 runs to 12 residues. V lost 6 bases, J lost 0 bases, and 9 bases lay in between. CDR1 and CDR2 from the germline V gene are SQVTM and ANQGSEA. This chain's CDR3 is CSVSRGSYEQYF. The CDR3 DNA reads TGCAGCGTGAGTCGCGGCTCCTACGAGCAGTACTTC.

This clonotype was seen at least ten times. The chain uses TRBV10-3 and TRBJ2-3, with D perhaps matching TRBD2 (6 bases). The CDR3 length is 16 residues. The V end lost 2 bases, the J end lost 2 bases, and 14 bases lay between the germline ends. The germline V gene encodes CDR1 ENHRY and CDR2 SYGVKD. The CDR3 is CAISESGLTITDTQYF. In nucleotides, the CDR3 is TGTGCCATCAGTGAGAGTGGACTAACTATCACAGATACGCAGTATTTT.

This clonotype was seen ten or more times. This chain connects TRBV11-2 to TRBJ2-7; TRBD2 might be the D (5 bases). Trimming cost V 2 bases and J 4 bases, with 18 bases left between them. Per the germline V gene, CDR1 is SGHAT and CDR2 is FQNNGV. This CDR3 comprises 16 residues. The CDR3 here is CASSLYSSSSGYEQYF. The CDR3 DNA follows: TGTGCCAGCAGCTTATACTCCTCGTCCAGCGGTTACGAGCAGTACTTC.

The chain employs TRBV6-2 or TRBV6-3 and TRBJ1-5, with TRBD1 identical over 7 bases. CDR3 length equals 12 residues. Germline CDR1 reads MNHEY; CDR2 reads SVGEGT. J lost 3 bases, V lost 8 bases, and 1 base had no gene match. The CDR3 here is CASGTDNQPQHF. For the CDR3, the DNA is TGTGCCAGCGGGACAGACAATCAGCCCCAGCATTTT.

This clonotype was counted a few times. This sequence joins TRBV19 and TRBJ2-3; 12 bases line up with TRBD2. V gave up 6 bases and J gave up 6 bases; unmatched junction bases: 1. The CDR3 has 13 amino acids. The V gene's germline CDR1 is LNHDA and CDR2 SQIVND (reference sequence). The CDR3 DNA sequence: TGTGCCAGTAGGACTAGCGGGAGTGATACGCAGTATTTT. It translates to CASRTSGSDTQYF.

The chain employs TRBV5-5 and TRBJ2-1; 7 bases are a match to TRBD1. The CDR3 runs to 13 residues. CDR1 is SGHKS and CDR2 is YYEKEE in the germline V gene (reference sequence). J gave up 9 bases and V 5 bases, and 8 bases lay outside the gene matches. As DNA, the CDR3 is TGTGCCAGCAGGAGGGCCGAGGGGGCTGAGCAGTTCTTC. Its protein is CASRRAEGAEQFF.

In its sample, this clonotype was seen many times. The gene calls are TRBV9 and TRBJ2-5; TRBD1 might be the D (5 bases). This CDR3 is built from 15 residues. CDR1 is SGDLS and CDR2 is YYNGEE in the germline V gene. V gave up 0 bases and J gave up 2 bases, with 11 bases separating them. As DNA, the CDR3 is TGTGCCAGCAGCGTAGGTGACAGCCGACAAGAGACCCAGTACTTC. It specifies CASSVGDSRQETQYF.

This clonotype was detected ten times or more. The chain employs TRBV7-2 and TRBJ2-7, with TRBD2 as a possible D gene (5 bases). Germline-derived CDR1 and CDR2 are SGHTA and FQGNSA. CDR3 length: 16 amino acids. Trimming took off 4 bases at V and 2 bases at J, with 18 bases between the two ends. The CDR3 loop reads CASSSPRRTPTYEQYF. CDR3 DNA sequence: TGTGCCAGCAGCTCCCCCCGACGGACTCCAACCTACGAGCAGTACTTC.

The chain combines TRBV20-1 with TRBJ2-7, with TRBD1 as a possible D gene (5 bases). The germline V and J ends were trimmed by 0 bases and 1 base, with 10 bases remaining between them. Germline CDR1 DFQATT, CDR2 SNEGSKA (reference sequence). The CDR3 is made up of 14 amino acids. The CDR3 nucleotides are TGCAGTGCTAGAGAAAGGGGCCGATCCTACGAGCAGTACTTC. It specifies CSARERGRSYEQYF.

This clonotype was seen ten or more times. The chain couples TRBV7-9 to TRBJ2-1, with 10 bases aligning to TRBD2. The germline gives CDR1 SEHNR, CDR2 FQNEAQ (reference sequence). V dropped 7 bases and J dropped 8; count of bases not matched to a gene: 14. This CDR3 contains 16 residues. CDR3 nucleotide sequence: TGTGCCAGCACCCCCTCCGGGACTAGCGCCGTGGATGAGCAGTTCTTC. Translation: CASTPSGTSAVDEQFF.

By proportion, this clonotype is medium-sized. J is TRBJ2-1 and V is TRBV5-1; TRBD2 is a possible D gene (6 bases). CDR1 SGHRS and CDR2 YFSETQ come from the germline V gene. CDR3 length: 18 amino acids. V lost 1 base to trimming and J lost 0 bases, with 17 bases between them. CDR3 bases: TGCGCCAGCAGCTTGAATCCCACTAGCAGGCGCTCCTACAATGAGCAGTTCTTC. Translated: CASSLNPTSRRSYNEQFF.

This clonotype has a count of ten or more. The V gene is TRBV5-1, the J gene TRBJ1-1; a possible D gene is TRBD1 (6 bases). Germline V gene data show CDR1 as SGHRS and CDR2 as YFSETQ. The CDR3 totals 16 residues. V was pared by 1 base and J by 6 bases, with 19 bases between. The CDR3 coding sequence is TGCGCCAGCAGCTTGTCTATAAGGACAGCTAACTCTGAAGCTTTCTTT. Amino acid sequence: CASSLSIRTANSEAFF.

Many counts were recorded for this clonotype. The rearrangement joins TRBV9 to TRBJ2-4, with TRBD1 identical over 9 bases. Germline V CDR1 and CDR2: SGDLS, YYNGEE. There are 17 residues in the CDR3. Losses at the gene ends were 4 bases for V and 8 bases for J; bases not matched to a gene: 16. The CDR3 nucleotides are TGTGCCAGCAGCCCGCGGGGGACAGGGAGCTTTGGTGACATTCAGTACTTC. Protein: CASSPRGTGSFGDIQYF.

In this sample, this clonotype turned up many times. The rearrangement links TRBV9 to TRBJ2-7; D ambiguous. Trimming pared 3 bases from V and 0 bases from J, leaving 25 bases between. CDR1 and CDR2 (germline): SGDLS, YYNGEE. The CDR3 loop spans 19 amino acids. The CDR3 sequence is CASSGRAIGHQQPSYEQYF. For the CDR3, the DNA is TGTGCCAGCAGCGGACGGGCCATCGGGCACCAGCAACCCTCCTACGAGCAGTACTTC. The whole variable domain, filled in from reference TRBV9 and TRBJ2-7, reads DSGVTQTPKHLITATGQRVTLRCSPRSGDLSVYWYQQSLDQGLQFLIQYYNGEERAKGNILERFSAQQFPDLHSELNLSSLELGDSALYFCASSGRAIGHQQPSYEQYFGPGTRLTVT.

In this sample, this clonotype is medium-sized. This rearrangement joins TRBV7-6 to TRBJ2-2; 12 nucleotides agree with TRBD2. CDR1 and CDR2 from the germline V gene are SGHVS and FNYEAQ. There are 16 residues in the CDR3. With V trimmed by 1 base and J by 4 bases, 1 base remained unmatched. CDR3 region: CASSLGTSGITGELFF. The CDR3 nucleotides read TGTGCCAGCAGCTTAGGGACTAGCGGGATCACCGGGGAGCTGTTTTTT.